Below are 10 T cell receptor beta chains sequenced from a single sample in a study of shared clonotypes between healthy human individuals. The method was immunoSEQ multiplex PCR; TCRdb's version includes in-frame clones alone and lacks a portion of them. The sample carries about 710,000 clones, 60% to 75% recorded once. The sample comprised memory CD4+ T cells sorted from blood. Indicated subset: CD45RA-negative fraction. Source of these receptors: a woman aged 30 to 39 in good health.

This sequence joins TRBV6-1 and TRBJ2-1, with 10 bases that match TRBD2. CDR1 MNHNS and CDR2 SASEGT come from the germline V gene. V lost 4 bases and J lost 12; bases outside the gene matches: 9. This CDR3 spans 14 amino acids. CDR3 nucleotides: TGTGCCAGCAGTGTCGGTCTAGCGGGGGCCGCGCAGTTCTTC. Translated, it gives CASSVGLAGAAQFF.

In this sample, this clone turned up a few times. CDR3 in amino acids: CASSRPGPTDTQYF. In DNA, the CDR3 is TGTGCCAGCAGTAGGCCGGGCCCCACAGATACGCAGTATTTT. The V and J genes are TRBV2 and TRBJ2-3; D not certain. The CDR3 sequence is 14 residues long. V shed 5 bases and J shed 2 bases, with 11 bases lying between them. Germline CDR1 and CDR2: SNHLY and FYNNEI.

This chain uses TRBV27 with TRBJ2-2, with 13 positions matching TRBD2. The CDR3 contains 18 residues. Trimming cost V 5 bases and J 6 bases; bases outside gene matches: 12. Looked up from germline, CDR1 is MNHEY and CDR2 is SMNVEV (reference sequence). The CDR3 loop is CASSEYPGLAGVPGELFF. Written as DNA, the CDR3 is TGTGCCAGCAGTGAATACCCCGGACTAGCGGGAGTTCCCGGGGAGCTGTTTTTT.

The chain recombines TRBV5-1 with TRBJ2-5; possible D gene TRBD1, 6 bases. CDR3 length: 14 residues. V lost 4 bases to trimming and J lost 1 base, with 11 bases between them. The germline CDR1 and CDR2 sequences are SGHRS and YFSETQ. CDR3 coding DNA: TGCGCCAGCAGCGTGGACAGTGTCCAAGAGACCCAGTACTTC. Translating it yields CASSVDSVQETQYF.

This clone was seen only a few times. The chain couples TRBV2 to TRBJ2-7, with 9 nucleotides matching TRBD2. Germline V gene sequence: CDR1 SNHLY, CDR2 FYNNEI. This CDR3 region has 15 residues. Unmatched junction bases numbered 7, after V lost 7 bases and J lost 0 bases. The CDR3 bases are TGTGCCAGCAAACCGGTAGCGGGAGTCTCCTACGAGCAGTACTTC. This codes for CASKPVAGVSYEQYF.

The chain employs TRBV29-1 and TRBJ2-7, with D tentatively TRBD2 (6 bases). Germline CDR1 and CDR2: SQVTM and ANQGSEA. V lost 6 bases to trimming and J lost 3 bases, with 15 bases between them. CDR3 length equals 13 residues. CDR3 nucleotide sequence: TGCAGCGTGGTTCTGGGGCGGGGCTACGAGCAGTACTTC. It is translated as CSVVLGRGYEQYF.

The chain employs TRBV5-4 and TRBJ2-3; D unclear. The germline V gene encodes CDR1 SGHNT and CDR2 YYREEE (reference sequence). Trimming stripped 3 bases from V and 6 bases from J, with 14 bases between. The CDR3 loop spans 14 amino acids. Written as DNA, the CDR3 is TGTGCCAGCAGCTCTACTGACTCCCCCGATACGCAGTATTTT. This gives the protein CASSSTDSPDTQYF.

This clone was seen just once. The chain recombines TRBV27 with TRBJ1-5; 8 nucleotides agree with TRBD1. V trimming: 6 bases; J trimming: 2 bases; junction bases outside the gene matches: 3. Germline CDR1 MNHEY, CDR2 SMNVEV (reference sequence). The CDR3 extends over 14 amino acids. The CDR3, as DNA: TGTGCCAGCAGAAAGGACAGGGGCAATCAGCCCCAGCATTTT. Its translation is CASRKDRGNQPQHF.

This sequence joins TRBV28 and TRBJ2-7, with 11 positions matching TRBD2. This CDR3 comprises 15 residues. Germline CDR1 is MDHEN and CDR2 is SYDVKM. Trimming took 7 bases from V and 3 from J; bases not matched to a gene: 8. CDR3 nucleotides: TGTGCCAGCATTGCCGGGACTAGCGGATACTACGAGCAGTACTTC. As protein: CASIAGTSGYYEQYF.

The chain recombines TRBV2 with TRBJ2-1; tentatively, D is TRBD1 or TRBD2 (5 bases each). The V end was cut by 3 bases, the J end by 10 bases, with 10 bases between. The CDR3 extends over 12 amino acids. Germline V lookup: CDR1 SNHLY, CDR2 FYNNEI. The CDR3 bases are TGTGCCAGCAGTGACGGGGCCTTCGAGCAGTTCTTC. Protein sequence: CASSDGAFEQFF.